These 15 T cell receptor beta chains were all obtained from the same sample, sequenced in a study of Ad26.COV2.S vaccination and SARS-CoV-2 variants. The data were produced by immunoSEQ multiplex PCR, yet TCRdb's version contains in-frame clones alone and is incomplete. The sample has under 550,000 clones, around nine tenths seen once. Documented treatment: 15 to 20 received Ad26.COV2.S at low or high dose, single or two shots; about five received placebo; per-sample allocation not given. It was on day 63 after the first vaccine or placebo injection that samples were taken. The sample here was peripheral blood, taken in a trial of Ad26.COV2.S vaccine versus placebo. Source of these receptors: a person between 18 and 65 years old who received the Ad26.COV2.S COVID-19 vaccine or a placebo.

The chain carries TRBV5-4 and TRBJ2-7; TRBD2 matches at 7 bases. The CDR3 covers 14 residues. Germline CDR1 and CDR2: SGHNT and YYREEE (reference sequence). V lost 4 bases, J lost 4 bases, and 8 bases stayed unmatched. CDR3 in amino acids: CASSLGGGDYEQYF. In nucleotides, the CDR3 is TGTGCCAGCAGCCTTGGGGGGGGAGATTACGAGCAGTACTTC.

The J gene is TRBJ2-7, the V gene TRBV6-2 or TRBV6-3; D may correspond to TRBD1 or TRBD2 (5 bases each). Germline-derived CDR1 and CDR2 are MNHEY and SVGEGT. The CDR3 length is 17 residues. V lost 2 bases and J lost 0, with 17 bases in between. The CDR3, as DNA: TGTGCCAGCAGTTACGAGCCGGTCCGGGGACCCTCCTACGAGCAGTACTTC. As protein: CASSYEPVRGPSYEQYF.

The V and J genes are TRBV2 and TRBJ1-3, with unresolved D. V lost 8 bases, J lost 0 bases, and 17 bases lay in between. CDR1 and CDR2 (germline): SNHLY, FYNNEI. This CDR3 has 16 residues. The CDR3: CASLGTTGLSGNTIYF. In DNA form, the CDR3 reads TGTGCCAGCCTTGGTACGACGGGCCTCTCTGGAAACACCATATATTTT.

This chain uses TRBV7-9 with TRBJ1-1, with 7 bases that match TRBD1. The J segment lost 4 bases and the V segment lost 1 base, leaving 6 bases of the junction unmatched. Germline lookup yields CDR1 SEHNR and CDR2 FQNEAQ (reference sequence). There are 15 residues in the CDR3. CDR3: CASSLGSGGSTEAFF. In DNA, the CDR3 is TGTGCCAGCAGCTTAGGTTCAGGGGGATCCACTGAAGCTTTCTTT.

This clone has more than one count but fewer than ten. The chain links TRBV2 to TRBJ1-1; 9 bases are shared with TRBD1. This CDR3 is built from 15 residues. Germline V lookup: CDR1 SNHLY, CDR2 FYNNEI. The J segment lost 0 bases and the V segment lost 6 bases, leaving 5 bases of the junction unmatched. CDR3 nucleotides: TGTGCCAGCAGGGACAGGGGTTGGTTGAACACTGAAGCTTTCTTT. The encoded protein is CASRDRGWLNTEAFF.

The sample holds one count of this clone. The chain carries TRBV19 and TRBJ2-7; 7 nucleotides agree with TRBD1. Germline trimming cut 6 bases from V and 0 bases from J; bases unmatched to any gene: 5. This CDR3 has 14 amino acids. The germline V gene encodes CDR1 LNHDA and CDR2 SQIVND (reference sequence). The CDR3 loop is CASRGQTNSYEQYF. As DNA, the CDR3 is TGTGCCAGTAGGGGACAGACTAACTCCTACGAGCAGTACTTC. Drawing the rest from reference TRBV19 and TRBJ2-7, the complete variable domain is DGGITQSPKYLFRKEGQNVTLSCEQNLNHDAMYWYRQDPGQGLRLIYYSQIVNDFQKGDIAEGYSVSREKKESFPLTVTSAQKNPTAFYLCASRGQTNSYEQYFGPGTRLTVT.

This rearrangement joins TRBV7-2 to TRBJ1-1; a weak D match, TRBD1 (5 bases). This CDR3 is 15 amino acids long. Trimming removed 2 bases at V and 2 bases at J, with 12 bases between. Germline V gene sequence: CDR1 SGHTA, CDR2 FQGNSA. CDR3 loop: CASSLSGKVNTEAFF. Written as DNA, the CDR3 is TGTGCCAGCAGCTTATCAGGGAAGGTTAACACTGAAGCTTTCTTT.

The rearrangement links TRBV6-5 to TRBJ1-1; D might be TRBD1 (5 bases). V dropped 2 bases and J dropped 5 bases, with 12 bases sitting between them. Per the germline V gene, CDR1 is MNHEY and CDR2 is SVGAGI. The CDR3 has 14 amino acids. CDR3 residues: CASSYGDRGTEAFF. The CDR3 region has the DNA TGTGCCAGCAGTTACGGAGACAGAGGTACTGAAGCTTTCTTT.

V gene TRBV7-2 combines with J gene TRBJ2-7; D unclear. Trimming left V 3 bases short and J 3 bases short, with 9 bases between. The CDR3 is 13 residues long. CDR1 is SGHTA, CDR2 FQGNSA, per germline. DNA of the CDR3: TGTGCCAGCAGCTTCCCAGGCTACTACGAGCAGTACTTC. Translated: CASSFPGYYEQYF.

The CDR3 spells CAIRKGQVSNQPQHF. CDR3 bases: TGTGCCATCAGGAAAGGACAGGTTAGCAATCAGCCCCAGCATTTT. V gene TRBV24-1 combines with J gene TRBJ1-5, with TRBD1 identical over 7 bases. The CDR3 has 15 residues. CDR1 is KGHDR, CDR2 SFDVKD, per germline. The J segment lost 0 bases and the V segment lost 11 bases, leaving 9 bases of the junction unmatched.

V and J are TRBV12-5 and TRBJ1-1; 10 bases are shared with TRBD1. Germline-derived CDR1 and CDR2 are LGHNT and FRNRAP. The CDR3 is 16 residues long. V trimming: 6 bases; J trimming: 0 bases; junction bases outside the gene matches: 7. CDR3 coding DNA: TGTGCTAGTGGCTTGACAGGGGGCAGGGTGAACACTGAAGCTTTCTTT. Encoded protein: CASGLTGGRVNTEAFF.

The chain couples TRBV4-3 to TRBJ1-1; D call uncertain. The V end lost 1 base, the J end lost 6 bases, and 3 bases lay between the germline ends. From germline, CDR1 is LGHNA and CDR2 YSLEER. The length of the CDR3 is 11 residues. For the CDR3, the DNA is TGCGCCAGCAGCCAAGGGGCTGAAGCTTTCTTT. Protein: CASSQGAEAFF.

The J gene is TRBJ1-2, the V gene TRBV7-9, with 9 bases aligning to TRBD1. Germline V gene sequence: CDR1 SEHNR, CDR2 FQNEAQ (reference sequence). CDR3 length: 14 residues. V lost 7 bases to trimming and J lost 8 bases; unmatched junction nucleotides: 11. The CDR3 DNA sequence: TGTGCCAGCACCTCGGGACAGGGTGGAGGGGGCTACACCTTC. Translation: CASTSGQGGGGYTF.

The chain recombines TRBV9 with TRBJ2-7; 10 bases are a match to TRBD2. V was clipped by 2 bases and J by 3 bases; unmatched bases: 2. This CDR3 spans 14 amino acids. Germline V gives CDR1 SGDLS, CDR2 YYNGEE. CDR3: CASSVSSGSYEQYF. The CDR3 DNA reads as TGTGCCAGCAGCGTGTCTAGCGGGAGCTACGAGCAGTACTTC. Based on the CDR3 plus reference TRBV9 and TRBJ2-7, the full variable domain is DSGVTQTPKHLITATGQRVTLRCSPRSGDLSVYWYQQSLDQGLQFLIQYYNGEERAKGNILERFSAQQFPDLHSELNLSSLELGDSALYFCASSVSSGSYEQYFGPGTRLTVT.

The rearrangement links TRBV6-6 to TRBJ2-7, with 8 bases matching TRBD2. The junction had 4 bases not matched to a gene; V was cut back by 0 bases and J by 3 bases. Germline V gene sequence: CDR1 MNHNY, CDR2 SVGAGI (reference sequence). This CDR3 is 15 amino acids long. As DNA, the CDR3 is TGTGCCAGCAGTTACTCGAGGGCGGGGGGCTACGAGCAGTACTTC. The encoded protein is CASSYSRAGGYEQYF.